Below are 21 T cell receptor beta chains sequenced from a single sample in a study of blood T cell repertoires in COVID-19. Method: immunoSEQ multiplex PCR; TCRdb's copy keeps in-frame clones and lacks some. The sample lists about 210,000 clones; roughly 85% were seen once. Sequencing input: peripheral blood. The receptors come from a middle-aged man with COVID-19, enrolled during active disease.

About this clone: This may stem from a read error, because a much larger clone lies one nucleotide away. Here the CDR3 reads CASSSSGGPYNEQFF. CDR3 DNA: TGTGCCAGCAGCTCTAGCGGGGGCCCCTACAATGAGCAGTTCTTC. The V and J genes are TRBV5-4 and TRBJ2-1; TRBD2 agrees at 10 bases. The ends lost 3 bases at V and 2 bases at J; junction bases unmatched: 2. The CDR3 length is 15 residues. The germline CDR1 and CDR2 sequences are SGHNT and YYREEE (reference sequence).

The CDR3 nucleotides are TGCGCCAGCAGCAAAGGACAGGGTAGATCATCTAATGAAAAACTGTTTTTT. Its protein is CASSKGQGRSSNEKLFF. The chain carries TRBV5-1 and TRBJ1-4, with TRBD1 matching 8 bases. J lost 3 bases, V lost 4 bases, and 11 bases had no gene match. CDR1 is SGHRS, CDR2 YFSETQ, per germline. The CDR3 consists of 17 residues.

This clone has more than one count but fewer than ten. The V and J genes are TRBV7-3 and TRBJ2-3, with TRBD2 as a possible D gene (5 bases). The germline V gene encodes CDR1 SGHTA and CDR2 FQGTGA. The V end was cut by 6 bases, the J end by 4 bases, with 11 bases between. The CDR3 sequence is 13 residues long. In DNA form, the CDR3 reads TGTGCCAGCAGTCAGGACTCTCCAGATACGCAGTATTTT. Encoded protein: CASSQDSPDTQYF.

The chain employs TRBV2 and TRBJ1-6, with TRBD1 as a possible D gene (5 bases). This CDR3 is built from 14 residues. Per the germline V gene, CDR1 is SNHLY and CDR2 is FYNNEI. V was trimmed by 4 bases and J by 7 bases, leaving 11 bases between them. As DNA, the CDR3 is TGTGCCAGCAGTGTTAGGACACTCAATTCACCCCTCCACTTT. Protein sequence: CASSVRTLNSPLHF. Full variable domain (outside the CDR3, taken from reference TRBV2 and TRBJ1-6): EPEVTQTPSHQVTQMGQEVILRCVPISNHLYFYWYRQILGQKVEFLVSFYNNEISEKSEIFDDQFSVERPDGSNFTLKIRSTKLEDSAMYFCASSVRTLNSPLHFGNGTRLTVT.

This clone was detected only a few times. The rearrangement joins TRBV13 to TRBJ1-6, with D perhaps matching TRBD1 (6 bases). The CDR3 loop spans 15 amino acids. Germline V gene sequence: CDR1 PRHDT, CDR2 FYEKMQ (reference sequence). The V and J ends lost 0 bases and 9 bases respectively, with 12 bases between them. The CDR3 loop reads CASSLGLVGASPLHF. CDR3 sequence (DNA): TGTGCCAGCAGCTTAGGTCTGGTGGGGGCTTCACCCCTCCACTTT.

In nucleotides, the CDR3 is TGTGCCACCAGTGATTCCCCCGACAGGGGAAATGAGCAGTTCTTC. This codes for CATSDSPDRGNEQFF. The chain joins TRBV24-1 to TRBJ2-1, with 8 bases identical to TRBD1. Germline trimming cut 2 bases from V and 7 bases from J; bases unmatched to any gene: 6. CDR1 and CDR2 (germline): KGHDR, SFDVKD. This CDR3 has 15 amino acids.

This clone has just one count. The chain joins TRBV28 to TRBJ1-5; TRBD1 is a possible D gene (5 bases). The ends were cut back, 5 bases at V and 7 bases at J, with 18 bases in the middle. The length of the CDR3 is 15 residues. The germline gives CDR1 MDHEN, CDR2 SYDVKM. The CDR3 nucleotides read TGTGCCAGCAGTCCGTTAAGCGGGGGAGGGCAGCCCCAGCATTTT. This encodes CASSPLSGGGQPQHF.

V is TRBV9 and J is TRBJ2-2; TRBD1 aligns across 7 bases. V lost 5 bases and J lost 5; bases outside the gene matches: 6. From germline, CDR1 is SGDLS and CDR2 YYNGEE. The length of the CDR3 is 14 residues. The CDR3 nucleotides read TGTGCCAGCAGGGCAGGGGGTGGGACCGGGGAGCTGTTTTTT. It yields the protein CASRAGGGTGELFF.

This clone was seen only a few times. This chain connects TRBV27 to TRBJ1-6, with D maybe TRBD1 (5 bases). V lost 2 bases, J lost 13 bases, and 9 bases lay in between. The CDR3 consists of 12 residues. Germline V CDR1 and CDR2: MNHEY, SMNVEV (reference sequence). CDR3 region: CASSLAGNPLHF. The CDR3 coding sequence is TGTGCCAGCAGTTTAGCAGGGAATCCCCTCCACTTT.

The chain combines TRBV30 with TRBJ1-1; the D gene is possibly TRBD1 (5 bases). The CDR3 has 13 amino acids. Germline assignment: CDR1 GTSNPN and CDR2 SVGIG (reference sequence). V was shortened by 0 bases and J by 1 base, with 6 bases between the two germline ends. Written as DNA, the CDR3 is TGTGCCTGGAGTGTTAGGGGGAACACTGAAGCTTTCTTT. This gives the protein CAWSVRGNTEAFF. The full variable domain, rest sourced from reference TRBV30 and TRBJ1-1, is SQTIHQWPATLVQPVGSPLSLECTVEGTSNPNLYWYRQAAGRGLQLLFYSVGIGQISSEVPQNLSASRPQDRQFILSSKKLLLSDSGFYLCAWSVRGNTEAFFGQGTRLTVV.

This clone came up a few times. The V gene is TRBV9, the J gene TRBJ1-1; the match to TRBD1 covers 8 bases. The CDR3 loop spans 15 amino acids. V lost 3 bases to trimming and J lost 0 bases; unmatched junction nucleotides: 4. Per the germline V gene, CDR1 is SGDLS and CDR2 is YYNGEE. Written as DNA, the CDR3 is TGTGCCAGCAGCGCCCAGGGACAGGTGAACACTGAAGCTTTCTTT. It yields the protein CASSAQGQVNTEAFF.

The rearrangement joins TRBV7-9 to TRBJ1-1; D remains ambiguous. The CDR3 sequence is 17 residues long. Germline-derived CDR1 and CDR2 are SEHNR and FQNEAQ (reference sequence). Trimming left V 5 bases short and J 1 base short, with 20 bases between. Written as DNA, the CDR3 is TGTGCCAGCAGCCAAGGTTTTGGAGGGTGGGGGAACACTGAAGCTTTCTTT. Its translation is CASSQGFGGWGNTEAFF.

The chain carries TRBV2 and TRBJ2-1, with 7 bases identical to TRBD2. The CDR3 runs to 14 residues. V gave up 3 bases and J gave up 5 bases; unmatched junction bases: 4. The V gene's germline CDR1 is SNHLY and CDR2 FYNNEI. The CDR3 loop reads CASSDGRGNNEQFF. In nucleotides, the CDR3 is TGTGCCAGCAGTGACGGGCGGGGGAACAATGAGCAGTTCTTC.

This sequence joins TRBV5-5 and TRBJ1-1, with TRBD1 identical over 12 bases. The junction had 14 bases not matched to a gene; V was cut back by 6 bases and J by 11 bases. CDR1 is SGHKS, CDR2 YYEKEE, per germline (reference sequence). The CDR3 sequence is 15 residues long. The CDR3 DNA sequence: TGTGCCAGCATCGCATCCGGGACAGGGGGCGCGATGGCTTTCTTT. This sequence encodes CASIASGTGGAMAFF. The variable domain in full, with the rest retrieved from reference TRBV5-5 and TRBJ1-1, is DAGVTQSPTHLIKTRGQQVTLRCSPISGHKSVSWYQQVLGQGPQFIFQYYEKEERGRGNFPDRFSARQFPNYSSELNVNALLLGDSALYLCASIASGTGGAMAFFGQGTRLTVV.

V usage is TRBV30 and J usage is TRBJ1-2, with 7 nucleotides matching TRBD1. The junction had 8 bases not matched to a gene; V was cut back by 1 base and J by 3 bases. The germline gives CDR1 GTSNPN, CDR2 SVGIG (reference sequence). This CDR3 spans 15 amino acids. CDR3 amino acids: CAWSGLRQGDYGYTF. The CDR3 DNA is TGTGCCTGGAGTGGGCTTAGACAGGGCGACTATGGCTACACCTTC.

This chain joins TRBV11-2 and TRBJ1-1, with 7 positions matching TRBD1. Germline values: CDR1 SGHAT, CDR2 FQNNGV. Trimming at V came to 4 bases and at J to 7 bases, leaving 9 bases not matched to a gene. The CDR3 length is 14 residues. This chain's CDR3 is CASSSGTASSEAFF. CDR3 bases: TGTGCCAGCAGCTCCGGGACAGCCAGTAGTGAAGCTTTCTTT.

V gene TRBV6-5 combines with J gene TRBJ2-1; 10 bases line up with TRBD2. This CDR3 contains 15 residues. V gave up 4 bases and J gave up 3 bases; unmatched junction bases: 3. Germline CDR1 reads MNHEY; CDR2 reads SVGAGI. The CDR3 nucleotides are TGTGCCAGCAGTTTAGCGGGGGGTTTCTACAATGAGCAGTTCTTC. It specifies CASSLAGGFYNEQFF.

The rearrangement links TRBV11-2 to TRBJ2-1, with TRBD2 as a possible D gene (7 bases). V was trimmed by 1 base and J by 5 bases, leaving 12 bases between them. The CDR3 runs 15 residues. Germline V gives CDR1 SGHAT, CDR2 FQNNGV. The CDR3 protein is CASSLAGGHHNEQFF. CDR3 nucleotides: TGTGCCAGCAGCTTAGCGGGGGGCCATCACAATGAGCAGTTCTTC.

This chain joins TRBV5-1 and TRBJ1-2; TRBD1 matches at 9 bases. V lost 3 bases to trimming and J lost 4 bases; unmatched junction nucleotides: 4. Germline CDR1 SGHRS, CDR2 YFSETQ. CDR3 length equals 14 residues. CDR3 in DNA: TGCGCCAGCAGCTCCACAGGGGGCGCCTATGGCTACACCTTC. It encodes CASSSTGGAYGYTF.

V is TRBV2 and J is TRBJ1-1; weak D call: TRBD1 (6 bases). There are 15 residues in the CDR3. Trimming took 2 bases from V and 8 from J, leaving 18 bases between them. The germline CDR1 and CDR2 sequences are SNHLY and FYNNEI. The CDR3 loop is CASSEFRQAGPEAFF. The DNA of the CDR3 is TGTGCCAGCAGTGAATTCCGACAGGCCGGACCAGAAGCTTTCTTT.

The chain is built from TRBV3-1 (or the pseudogene TRBV3-2) and TRBJ1-2, with 7 bases fitting TRBD1. The V gene's germline CDR1 is LGHDT and CDR2 YNNKEL (reference sequence). The ends lost 3 bases at V and 5 bases at J; junction bases unmatched: 6. CDR3 length: 14 amino acids. CDR3 nucleotide sequence: TGTGCCAGCAGCCAGCCGGGACAGCAGTATGGCTACACCTTC. Translation: CASSQPGQQYGYTF.